This is a list of T cell receptor beta chains from one sample in a study of CD8+ T cells in alopecia areata. Sequenced by immunoSEQ multiplex PCR; TCRdb stores in-frame clones only, minus some. The sample has 110,000 or so clones, around 61% seen once. Sequences were obtained from CD4+ T cells sorted from blood. The receptors were sampled from a human donor in good health. Each CDR3 is given with its conserved first and last residue. Each record gives: D gene, clone size, V gene, J gene, CDR3 DNA, CDR3 protein. D genes are given only for firm matches. The size field is filled for only some rows; it gives once, few, many or a size class.

D: TRBD1
size: few
V: TRBV30
J: TRBJ2-7
DNA: TGTGCCTGGAGTTATAACAGGGGCGCCTACGAGCAGTACTTC
CDR3: CAWSYNRGAYEQYF

D: NA
size: NA
V: TRBV4-1
J: TRBJ2-2
DNA: TGCGCCAGCAGCCAAGACATTATGGGACCCGGGGAGCTGTTTTTT
CDR3: CASSQDIMGPGELFF

D: NA
size: NA
V: TRBV29-1
J: TRBJ2-7
DNA: TGCAGCGTTGGCCCCTCGGGGAGCACCTACGAGCAGTACTTC
CDR3: CSVGPSGSTYEQYF

D: NA
size: NA
V: TRBV30
J: TRBJ1-1
DNA: TGTGCCTGGAGTGTACTAAGGAACACTGAAGCTTTCTTT
CDR3: CAWSVLRNTEAFF

D: NA
size: NA
V: TRBV4-1
J: TRBJ2-5
DNA: TGCGCCAGCAGCCAAGGAGAGGCGGGAAGAGAGACCCAGTACTTC
CDR3: CASSQGEAGRETQYF

D: NA
size: few
V: TRBV5-5
J: TRBJ2-6
DNA: TGTGCCAGCAGCTTGGCTCTCGGGGCCAACGTCCTGACTTTC
CDR3: CASSLALGANVLTF

D: NA
size: NA
V: TRBV5-6
J: TRBJ1-1
DNA: TGTGCCAGCAGCTTGGTTGGGGGCCTGAACACTGAAGCTTTCTTT
CDR3: CASSLVGGLNTEAFF

D: TRBD2
size: NA
V: TRBV5-4
J: TRBJ2-3
DNA: TGTGCCAGCAGGTCTAGCGGGGGGGCCTCAGATACGCAGTATTTT
CDR3: CASRSSGGASDTQYF

D: NA
size: NA
V: TRBV10-3
J: TRBJ1-6
DNA: TGTGCCACGACCGTACAGGGAAATTCACCCCTCCACTTT
CDR3: CATTVQGNSPLHF

D: NA
size: NA
V: TRBV30
J: TRBJ1-6
DNA: TGTGCCTGGAGTTCCACCTCGGGGAACTCACCCCTCCACTTT
CDR3: CAWSSTSGNSPLHF

D: TRBD1
size: few
V: TRBV5-1
J: TRBJ2-5
DNA: TGCGCCAGCAGCGCCGGGACCAGGGGGGAGACCCAGTACTTC
CDR3: CASSAGTRGETQYF

D: NA
size: NA
V: TRBV6-6
J: TRBJ1-2
DNA: TGTGCCAGCAGTCTCCGGGCGGGTACTGGCTACACCTTC
CDR3: CASSLRAGTGYTF

D: NA
size: NA
V: TRBV30
J: TRBJ1-6
DNA: TGTGCCTGGAGTGTACAGGAGTCATCACCCCTCCACTTT
CDR3: CAWSVQESSPLHF

D: TRBD1
size: few
V: TRBV10-2
J: TRBJ2-7
DNA: TGCGCCAGCTTAGGACAGGGACCCTACGAGCAGTACTTC
CDR3: CASLGQGPYEQYF

D: TRBD1
size: NA
V: TRBV15
J: TRBJ2-5
DNA: TGTGCCACCAGCAGGGGACAGGGGCAAGAGACCCAGTACTTC
CDR3: CATSRGQGQETQYF